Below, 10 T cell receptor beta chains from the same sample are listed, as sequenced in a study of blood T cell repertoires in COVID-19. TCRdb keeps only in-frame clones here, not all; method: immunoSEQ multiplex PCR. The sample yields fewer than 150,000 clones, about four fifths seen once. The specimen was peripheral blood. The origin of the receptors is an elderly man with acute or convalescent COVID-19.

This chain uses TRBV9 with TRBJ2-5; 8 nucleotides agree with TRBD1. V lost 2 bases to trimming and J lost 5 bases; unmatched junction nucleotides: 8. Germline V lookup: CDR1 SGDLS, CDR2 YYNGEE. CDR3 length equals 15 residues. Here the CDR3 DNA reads TGTGCCAGCAGCGTGAGACAGGGGAATAGGGAGACCCAGTACTTC. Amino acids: CASSVRQGNRETQYF.

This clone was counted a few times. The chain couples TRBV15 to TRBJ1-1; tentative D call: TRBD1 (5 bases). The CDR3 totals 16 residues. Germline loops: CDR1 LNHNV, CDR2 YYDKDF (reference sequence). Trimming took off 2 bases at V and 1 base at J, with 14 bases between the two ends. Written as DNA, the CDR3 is TGTGCCACCAGCAGACCTGACGACAGAAAGAACACTGAAGCTTTCTTT. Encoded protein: CATSRPDDRKNTEAFF.

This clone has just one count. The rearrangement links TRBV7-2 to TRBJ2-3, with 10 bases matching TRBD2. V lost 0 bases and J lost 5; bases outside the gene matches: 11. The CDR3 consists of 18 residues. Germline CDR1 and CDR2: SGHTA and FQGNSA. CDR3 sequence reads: CASSLAYASGGARDTQYF. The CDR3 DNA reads TGTGCCAGCAGCTTAGCGTATGCAAGCGGGGGGGCGAGAGATACGCAGTATTTT.

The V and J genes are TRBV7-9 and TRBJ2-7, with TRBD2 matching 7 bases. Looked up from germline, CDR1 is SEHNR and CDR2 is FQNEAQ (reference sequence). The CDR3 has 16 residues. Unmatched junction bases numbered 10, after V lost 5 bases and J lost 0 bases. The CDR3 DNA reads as TGTGCCAGCAGCCCCAGGCTAGCGGTTAGCTCCTACGAGCAGTACTTC. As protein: CASSPRLAVSSYEQYF.

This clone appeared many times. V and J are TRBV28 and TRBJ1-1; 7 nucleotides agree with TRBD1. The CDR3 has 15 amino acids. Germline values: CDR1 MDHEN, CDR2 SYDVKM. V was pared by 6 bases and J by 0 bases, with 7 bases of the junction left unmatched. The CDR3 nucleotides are TGTGCCAGCAGACAGGGGACGGACATGAACACTGAAGCTTTCTTT. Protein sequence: CASRQGTDMNTEAFF.

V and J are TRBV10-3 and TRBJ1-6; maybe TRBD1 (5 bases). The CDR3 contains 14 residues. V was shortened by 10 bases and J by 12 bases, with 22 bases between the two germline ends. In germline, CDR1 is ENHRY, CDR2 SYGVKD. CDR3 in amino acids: CATKAHLPQGPLHF. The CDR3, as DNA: TGTGCCACCAAGGCACATCTCCCGCAGGGACCCCTCCACTTT.

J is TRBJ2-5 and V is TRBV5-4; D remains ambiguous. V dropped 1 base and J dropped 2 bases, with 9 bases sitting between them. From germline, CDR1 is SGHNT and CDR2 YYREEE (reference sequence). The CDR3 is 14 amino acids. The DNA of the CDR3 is TGTGCCAGCAGCTTGAATGCGAGACAAGAGACCCAGTACTTC. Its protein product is CASSLNARQETQYF.

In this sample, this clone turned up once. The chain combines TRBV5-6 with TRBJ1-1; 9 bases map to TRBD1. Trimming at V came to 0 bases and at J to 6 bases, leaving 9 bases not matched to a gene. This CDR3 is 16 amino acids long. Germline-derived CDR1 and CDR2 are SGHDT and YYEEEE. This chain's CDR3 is CASSLAGTGKSAEAFF. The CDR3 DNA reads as TGTGCCAGCAGCTTGGCCGGGACAGGGAAGAGCGCTGAAGCTTTCTTT.

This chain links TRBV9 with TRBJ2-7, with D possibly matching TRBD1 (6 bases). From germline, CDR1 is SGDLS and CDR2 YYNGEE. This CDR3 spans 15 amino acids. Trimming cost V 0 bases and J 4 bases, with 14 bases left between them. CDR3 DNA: TGTGCCAGCAGCGTAGATGCGACAGGAAGTTACGAGCAGTACTTC. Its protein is CASSVDATGSYEQYF. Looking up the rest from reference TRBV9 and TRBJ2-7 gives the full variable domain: DSGVTQTPKHLITATGQRVTLRCSPRSGDLSVYWYQQSLDQGLQFLIQYYNGEERAKGNILERFSAQQFPDLHSELNLSSLELGDSALYFCASSVDATGSYEQYFGPGTRLTVT.

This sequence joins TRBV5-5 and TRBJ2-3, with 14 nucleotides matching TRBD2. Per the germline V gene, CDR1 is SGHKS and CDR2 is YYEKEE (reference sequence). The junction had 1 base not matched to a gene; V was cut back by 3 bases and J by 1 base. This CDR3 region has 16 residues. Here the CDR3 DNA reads TGTGCCAGCAGCTGGGGACTAGCGGGGGGCACAGATACGCAGTATTTT. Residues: CASSWGLAGGTDTQYF.